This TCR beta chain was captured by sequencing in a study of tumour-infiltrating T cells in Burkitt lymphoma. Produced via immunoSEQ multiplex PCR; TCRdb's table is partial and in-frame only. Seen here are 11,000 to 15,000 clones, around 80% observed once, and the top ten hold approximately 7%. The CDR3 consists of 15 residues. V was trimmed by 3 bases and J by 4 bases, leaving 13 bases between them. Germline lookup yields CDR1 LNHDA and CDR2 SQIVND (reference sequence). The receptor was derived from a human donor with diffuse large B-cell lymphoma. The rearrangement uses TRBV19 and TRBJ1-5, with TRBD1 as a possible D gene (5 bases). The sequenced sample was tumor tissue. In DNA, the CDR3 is TGTGCCAGTAGTATCATTAGGGCAGGGAATCAGCCCCAGCATTTT. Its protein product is CASSIIRAGNQPQHF. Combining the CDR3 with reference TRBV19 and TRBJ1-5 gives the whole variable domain DGGITQSPKYLFRKEGQNVTLSCEQNLNHDAMYWYRQDPGQGLRLIYYSQIVNDFQKGDIAEGYSVSREKKESFPLTVTSAQKNPTAFYLCASSIIRAGNQPQHFGDGTRLSIL.